The present entry profiles one T cell receptor (beta chain) with its context. The protocol was immunoSEQ multiplex PCR, while the TCRdb copy is restricted to in-frame clones and leaves out a portion. Of tens of thousands of clones detected, approximately 89% appear once; the ten largest clones hold about 0.95%. V lost 6 bases to trimming and J lost 3 bases; unmatched junction nucleotides: 7. This CDR3 has 13 residues. Per germline, CDR1 SQVTM and CDR2 ANQGSEA. The data belong to a study of OX40 agonist ivuxolimab in advanced cancers. Across the whole study: Participants, 82.7% male, averaged roughly 55 years of age, ranging from roughly 23 to 90.

The source was CD4+ or CD8+ T cells sorted from blood, collected in a trial of the OX40 agonist ivuxolimab. The sequence was collected from an adult with an advanced solid tumor such as melanoma, head and neck, liver or kidney cancer. The chain couples TRBV29-1 to TRBJ1-2, with 7 bases identical to TRBD1. The CDR3 coding sequence is TGCAGCGTCGACAGGGTCGGGGACTATGGCTACACCTTC. It is translated as CSVDRVGDYGYTF.